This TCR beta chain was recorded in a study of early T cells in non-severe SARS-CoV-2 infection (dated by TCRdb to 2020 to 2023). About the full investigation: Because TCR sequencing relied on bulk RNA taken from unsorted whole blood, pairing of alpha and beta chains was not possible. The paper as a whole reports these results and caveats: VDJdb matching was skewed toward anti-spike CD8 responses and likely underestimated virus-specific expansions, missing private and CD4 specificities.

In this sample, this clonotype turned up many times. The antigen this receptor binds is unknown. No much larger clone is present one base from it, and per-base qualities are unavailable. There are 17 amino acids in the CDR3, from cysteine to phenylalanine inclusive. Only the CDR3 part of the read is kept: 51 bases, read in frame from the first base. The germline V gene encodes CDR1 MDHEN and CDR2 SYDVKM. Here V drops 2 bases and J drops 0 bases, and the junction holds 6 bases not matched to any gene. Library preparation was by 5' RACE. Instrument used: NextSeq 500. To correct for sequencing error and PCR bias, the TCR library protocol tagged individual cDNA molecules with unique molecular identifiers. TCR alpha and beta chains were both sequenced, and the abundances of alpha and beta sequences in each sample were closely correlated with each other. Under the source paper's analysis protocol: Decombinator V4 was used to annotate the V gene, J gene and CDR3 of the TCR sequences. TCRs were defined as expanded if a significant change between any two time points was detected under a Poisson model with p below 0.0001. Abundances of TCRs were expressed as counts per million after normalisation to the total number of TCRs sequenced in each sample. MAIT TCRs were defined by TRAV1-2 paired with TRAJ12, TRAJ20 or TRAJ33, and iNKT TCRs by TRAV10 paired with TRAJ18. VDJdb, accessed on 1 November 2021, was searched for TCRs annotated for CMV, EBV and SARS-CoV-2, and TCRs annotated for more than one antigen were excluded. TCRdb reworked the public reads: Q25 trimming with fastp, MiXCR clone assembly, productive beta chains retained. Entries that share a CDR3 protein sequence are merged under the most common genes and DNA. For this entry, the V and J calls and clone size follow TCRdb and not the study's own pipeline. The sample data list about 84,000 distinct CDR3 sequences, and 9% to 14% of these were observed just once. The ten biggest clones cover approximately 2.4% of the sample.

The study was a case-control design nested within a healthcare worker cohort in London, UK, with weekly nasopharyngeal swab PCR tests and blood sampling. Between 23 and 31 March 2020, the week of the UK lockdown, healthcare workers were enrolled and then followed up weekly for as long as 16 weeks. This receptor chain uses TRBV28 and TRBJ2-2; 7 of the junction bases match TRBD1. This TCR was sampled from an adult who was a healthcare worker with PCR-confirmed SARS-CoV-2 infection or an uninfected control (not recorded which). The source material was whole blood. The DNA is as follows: TGTGCCAGCAGTTTAACAGGGGTGATCGCGAACACCGGGGAGCTGTTTTTT. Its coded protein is CASSLTGVIANTGELFF.